This section outlines one T cell receptor (beta chain) sequence together with its context. Trimming removed 7 bases at V and 4 bases at J, with 18 bases between. Germline V lookup: CDR1 SGHRS, CDR2 YFSETQ. This CDR3 is built from 14 residues. The data stem from a study of blood T cell repertoires in COVID-19. Across the study: T cells, B-cell-depleted T cells, or PBMCs supplied cDNA or gDNA.

Profiling relied on immunoSEQ multiplex PCR, and the TCRdb table lists in-frame clones only, not all of them. This sample has a few hundred thousand clones, with about 86% found just once. Self-reported history from a screening survey and questionnaire set each donor's cohort. V gene TRBV5-1 combines with J gene TRBJ2-7, with D possibly matching TRBD2 (6 bases). Sequenced sample: PBMCs or T cells enriched from blood (not recorded which). This clonotype was sampled from a woman aged 25 to 39 who had been exposed to COVID-19. The CDR3 DNA reads as TGCGCCAGCCGAAGTGGAGGGGCCGCGTACGAGCAGTACTTC. This codes for CASRSGGAAYEQYF.